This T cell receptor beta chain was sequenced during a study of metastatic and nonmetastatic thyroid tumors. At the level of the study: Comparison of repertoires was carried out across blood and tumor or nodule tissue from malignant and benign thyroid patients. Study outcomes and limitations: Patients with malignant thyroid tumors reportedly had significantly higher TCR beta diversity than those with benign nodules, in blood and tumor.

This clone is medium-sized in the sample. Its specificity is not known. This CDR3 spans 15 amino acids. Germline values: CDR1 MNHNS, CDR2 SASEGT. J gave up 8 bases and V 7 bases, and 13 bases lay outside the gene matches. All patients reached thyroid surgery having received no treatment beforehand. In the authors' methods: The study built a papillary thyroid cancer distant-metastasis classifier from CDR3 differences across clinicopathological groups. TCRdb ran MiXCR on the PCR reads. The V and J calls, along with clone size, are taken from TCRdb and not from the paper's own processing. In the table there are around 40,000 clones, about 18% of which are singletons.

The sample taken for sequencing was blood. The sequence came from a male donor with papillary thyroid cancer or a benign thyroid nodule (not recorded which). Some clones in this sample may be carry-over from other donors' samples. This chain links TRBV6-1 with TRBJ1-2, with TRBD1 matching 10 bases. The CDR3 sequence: CASNLSPGTGEGYTF. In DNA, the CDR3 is TGTGCCAGCAACCTTAGTCCCGGGACAGGGGAGGGCTACACCTTC.